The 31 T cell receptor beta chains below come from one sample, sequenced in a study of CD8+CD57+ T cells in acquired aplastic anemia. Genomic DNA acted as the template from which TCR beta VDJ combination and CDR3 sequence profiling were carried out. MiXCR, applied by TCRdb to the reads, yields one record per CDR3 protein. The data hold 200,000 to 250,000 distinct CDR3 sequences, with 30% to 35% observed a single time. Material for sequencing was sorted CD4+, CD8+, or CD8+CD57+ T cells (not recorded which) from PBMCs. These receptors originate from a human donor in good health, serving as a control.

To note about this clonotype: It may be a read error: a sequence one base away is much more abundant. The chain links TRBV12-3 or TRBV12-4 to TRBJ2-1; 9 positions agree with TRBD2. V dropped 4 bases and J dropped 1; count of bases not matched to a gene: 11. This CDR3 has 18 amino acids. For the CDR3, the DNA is TGTGCCAGCAGTTCCGACGCTAGCGGGACGAGGTCCTACAATGAGCAGTTCTTC. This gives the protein CASSSDASGTRSYNEQFF.

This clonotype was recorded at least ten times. The CDR3 reads CASSPNRIAGVRETQYF. The CDR3 coding sequence is TGTGCCAGCAGCCCGAATCGGATAGCGGGGGTAAGAGAGACCCAGTACTTC. The chain is built from TRBV7-8 and TRBJ2-5; 9 nucleotides line up with TRBD2. The CDR3 is 17 amino acids. Unmatched junction bases numbered 14, after V lost 5 bases and J lost 4 bases. Looked up from germline, CDR1 is SGHVS and CDR2 is FQNEAQ.

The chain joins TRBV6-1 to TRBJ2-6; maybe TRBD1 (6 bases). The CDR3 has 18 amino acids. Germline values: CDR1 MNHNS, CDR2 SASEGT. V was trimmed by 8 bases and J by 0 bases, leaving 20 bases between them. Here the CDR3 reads CASGERTATTSGANVLTF. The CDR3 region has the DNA TGTGCCAGCGGCGAGAGGACAGCGACTACCTCTGGGGCCAACGTCCTGACTTTC.

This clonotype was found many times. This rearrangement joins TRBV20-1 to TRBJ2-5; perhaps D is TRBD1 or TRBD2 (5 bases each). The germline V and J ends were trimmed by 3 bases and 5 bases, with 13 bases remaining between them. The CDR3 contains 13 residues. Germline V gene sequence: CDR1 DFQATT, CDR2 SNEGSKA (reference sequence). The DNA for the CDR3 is TGCAGTGCTAGCGGGATCTCAGGGGAGACCCAGTACTTC. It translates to CSASGISGETQYF.

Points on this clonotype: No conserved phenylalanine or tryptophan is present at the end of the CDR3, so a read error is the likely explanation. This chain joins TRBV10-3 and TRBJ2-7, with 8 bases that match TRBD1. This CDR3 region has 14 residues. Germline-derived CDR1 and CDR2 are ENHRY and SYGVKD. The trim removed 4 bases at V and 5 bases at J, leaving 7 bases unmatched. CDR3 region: CAISVGGQADEQYL. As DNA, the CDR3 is TGTGCCATCAGTGTCGGGGGACAGGCCGACGAGCAGTACCTC.

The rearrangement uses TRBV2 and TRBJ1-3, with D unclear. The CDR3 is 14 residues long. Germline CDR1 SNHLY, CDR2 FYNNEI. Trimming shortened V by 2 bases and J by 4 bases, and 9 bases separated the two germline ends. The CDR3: CASSERMGGNTIYF. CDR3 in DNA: TGTGCCAGCAGTGAAAGGATGGGCGGAAACACCATATATTTT.

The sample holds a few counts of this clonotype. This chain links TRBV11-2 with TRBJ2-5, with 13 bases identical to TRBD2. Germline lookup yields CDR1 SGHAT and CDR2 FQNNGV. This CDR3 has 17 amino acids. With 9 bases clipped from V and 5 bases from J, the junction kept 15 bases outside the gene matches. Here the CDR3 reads CASRKEGLAGFSETQYF. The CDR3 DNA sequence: TGTGCCAGTCGCAAGGAGGGACTAGCGGGATTTTCGGAGACCCAGTACTTC.

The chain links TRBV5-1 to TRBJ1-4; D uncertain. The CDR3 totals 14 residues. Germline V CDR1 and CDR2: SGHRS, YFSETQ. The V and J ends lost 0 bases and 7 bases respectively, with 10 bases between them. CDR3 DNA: TGCGCCAGCAGCTTGGGGGAGGCGAGTGAAAAACTGTTTTTT. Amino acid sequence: CASSLGEASEKLFF.

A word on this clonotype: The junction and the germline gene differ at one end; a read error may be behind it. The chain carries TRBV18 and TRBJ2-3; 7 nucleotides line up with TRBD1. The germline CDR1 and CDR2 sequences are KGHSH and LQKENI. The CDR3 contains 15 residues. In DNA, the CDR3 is TGTGCCAGCGCACCTGGCAGGGGGAGCACAGATACGCAGTATTTT. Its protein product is CASAPGRGSTDTQYF.

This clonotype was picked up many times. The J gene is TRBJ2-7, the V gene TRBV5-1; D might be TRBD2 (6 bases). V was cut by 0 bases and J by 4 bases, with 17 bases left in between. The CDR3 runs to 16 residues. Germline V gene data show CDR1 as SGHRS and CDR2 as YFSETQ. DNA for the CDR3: TGCGCCAGCAGCTTGGATCCCCAGACTAGTTCGTACGAGCAGTACTTC. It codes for CASSLDPQTSSYEQYF.

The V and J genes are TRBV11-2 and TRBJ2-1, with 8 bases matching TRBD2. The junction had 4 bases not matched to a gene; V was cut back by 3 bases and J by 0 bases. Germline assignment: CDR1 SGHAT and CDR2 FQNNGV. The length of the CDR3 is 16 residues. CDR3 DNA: TGTGCCAGCAGCTTTCTAAGCGGGGGCTCCTACAATGAGCAGTTCTTC. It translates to CASSFLSGGSYNEQFF.

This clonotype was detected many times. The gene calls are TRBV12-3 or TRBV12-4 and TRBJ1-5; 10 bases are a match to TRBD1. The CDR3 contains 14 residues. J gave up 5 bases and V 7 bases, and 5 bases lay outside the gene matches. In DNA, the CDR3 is TGTGCCAGCAATGGACAGGGGGGGGATCAGCCCCAGCATTTT. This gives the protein CASNGQGGDQPQHF.

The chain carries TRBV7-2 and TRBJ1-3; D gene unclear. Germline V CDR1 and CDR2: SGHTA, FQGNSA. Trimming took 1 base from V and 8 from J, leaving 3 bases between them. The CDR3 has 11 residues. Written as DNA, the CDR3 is TGTGCCAGCAGCTTAGTAGACACCATATATTTT. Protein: CASSLVDTIYF.

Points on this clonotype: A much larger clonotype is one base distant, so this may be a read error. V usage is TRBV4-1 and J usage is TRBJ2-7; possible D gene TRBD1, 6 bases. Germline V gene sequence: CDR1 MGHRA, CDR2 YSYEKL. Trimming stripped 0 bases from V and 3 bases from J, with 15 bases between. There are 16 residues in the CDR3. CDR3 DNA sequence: TGCGCCAGCAGCCAAGAAAAGAGACAGGAAGGCTACGAGCAGTACTTC. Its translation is CASSQEKRQEGYEQYF.

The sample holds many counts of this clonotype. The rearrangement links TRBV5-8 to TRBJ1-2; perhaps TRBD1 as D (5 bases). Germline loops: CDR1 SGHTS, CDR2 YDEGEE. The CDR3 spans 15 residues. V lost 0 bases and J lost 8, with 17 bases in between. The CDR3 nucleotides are TGTGCCAGCAGCTTGGTTGGGGGACCAACATACGGCTACACCTTC. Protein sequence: CASSLVGGPTYGYTF.

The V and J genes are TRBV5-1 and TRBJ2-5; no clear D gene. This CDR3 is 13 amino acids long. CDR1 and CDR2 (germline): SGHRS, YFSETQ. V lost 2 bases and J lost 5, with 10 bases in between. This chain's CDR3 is CASSFRAGETQYF. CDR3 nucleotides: TGCGCCAGCAGCTTCCGGGCTGGGGAGACCCAGTACTTC.

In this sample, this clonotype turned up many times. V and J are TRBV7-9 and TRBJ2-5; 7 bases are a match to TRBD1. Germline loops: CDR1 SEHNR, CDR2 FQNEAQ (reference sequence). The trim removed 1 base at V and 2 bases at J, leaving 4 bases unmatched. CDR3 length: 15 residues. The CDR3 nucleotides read TGTGCCAGCAGCTTAGGCCCGGGACAGCAAGAGACCCAGTACTTC. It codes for CASSLGPGQQETQYF.

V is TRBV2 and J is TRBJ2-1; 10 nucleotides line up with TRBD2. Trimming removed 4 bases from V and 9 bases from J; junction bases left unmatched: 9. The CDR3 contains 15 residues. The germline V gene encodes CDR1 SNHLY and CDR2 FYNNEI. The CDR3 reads CASSGALAGEGEQFF. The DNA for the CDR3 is TGTGCCAGCAGTGGTGCCCTAGCGGGAGAGGGTGAGCAGTTCTTC.

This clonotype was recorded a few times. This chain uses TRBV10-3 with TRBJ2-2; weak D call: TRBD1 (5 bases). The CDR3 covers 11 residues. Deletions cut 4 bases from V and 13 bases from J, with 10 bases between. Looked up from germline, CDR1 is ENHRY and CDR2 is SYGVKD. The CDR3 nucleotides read TGTGCCATCAGTGTCTCCAGGGTGCTGTTTTTT. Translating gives CAISVSRVLFF.

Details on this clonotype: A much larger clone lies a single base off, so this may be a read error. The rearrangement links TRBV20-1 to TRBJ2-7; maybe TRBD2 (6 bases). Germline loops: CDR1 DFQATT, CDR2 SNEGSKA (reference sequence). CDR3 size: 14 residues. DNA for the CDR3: TGCCGTGCTAGGGTCATGATTAGCGGATACGAGCAGTACTTC. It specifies CRARVMISGYEQYF.

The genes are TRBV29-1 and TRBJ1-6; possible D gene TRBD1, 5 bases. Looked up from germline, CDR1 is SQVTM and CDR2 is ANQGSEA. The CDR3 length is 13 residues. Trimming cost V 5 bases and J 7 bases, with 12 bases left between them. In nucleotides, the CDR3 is TGCAGCGTTCGGACATCCTTGAATTCACCCCTCCACTTT. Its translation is CSVRTSLNSPLHF.

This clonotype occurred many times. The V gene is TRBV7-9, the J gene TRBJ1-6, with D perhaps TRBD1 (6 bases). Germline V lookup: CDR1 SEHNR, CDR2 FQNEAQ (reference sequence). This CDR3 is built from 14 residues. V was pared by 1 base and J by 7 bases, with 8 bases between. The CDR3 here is CASSLDRVNSPLHF. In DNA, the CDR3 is TGTGCCAGCAGCTTAGACAGGGTCAATTCACCCCTCCACTTT.

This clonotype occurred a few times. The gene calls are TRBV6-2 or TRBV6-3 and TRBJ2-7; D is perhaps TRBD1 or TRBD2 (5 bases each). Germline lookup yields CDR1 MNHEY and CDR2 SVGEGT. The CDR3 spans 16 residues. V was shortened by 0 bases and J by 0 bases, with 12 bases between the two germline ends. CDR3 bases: TGTGCCAGCAGTTACTCGAGAGGGGCCGTCTCCTACGAGCAGTACTTC. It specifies CASSYSRGAVSYEQYF.

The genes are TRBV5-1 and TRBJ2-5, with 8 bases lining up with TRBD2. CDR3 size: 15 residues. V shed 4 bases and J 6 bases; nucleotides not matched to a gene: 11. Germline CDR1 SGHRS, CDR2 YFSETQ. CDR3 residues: CASSTGLGGSQTQYF. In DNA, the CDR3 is TGCGCCAGCAGCACGGGACTAGGGGGATCGCAGACCCAGTACTTC.

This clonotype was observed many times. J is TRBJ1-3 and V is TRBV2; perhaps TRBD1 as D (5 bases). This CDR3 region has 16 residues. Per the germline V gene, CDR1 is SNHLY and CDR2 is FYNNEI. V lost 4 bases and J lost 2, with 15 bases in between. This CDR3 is CASSGNGWGTGNTIYF. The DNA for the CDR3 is TGTGCCAGCAGTGGGAATGGTTGGGGCACTGGAAACACCATATATTTT.

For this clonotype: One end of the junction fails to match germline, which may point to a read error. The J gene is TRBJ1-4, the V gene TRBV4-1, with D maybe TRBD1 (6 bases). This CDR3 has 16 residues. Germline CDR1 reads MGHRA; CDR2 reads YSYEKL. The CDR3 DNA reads TGCGCCAGCAGCCAGTACCCAGGGGTCCTTAATGAAAGACTGTTTTTT. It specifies CASSQYPGVLNERLFF.

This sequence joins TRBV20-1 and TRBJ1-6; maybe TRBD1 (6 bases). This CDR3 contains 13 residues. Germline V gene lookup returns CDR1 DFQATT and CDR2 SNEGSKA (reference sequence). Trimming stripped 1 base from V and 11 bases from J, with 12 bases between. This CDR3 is CSARGQESPPLHF. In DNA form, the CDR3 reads TGCAGTGCTAGAGGACAGGAGAGTCCACCCCTCCACTTT.

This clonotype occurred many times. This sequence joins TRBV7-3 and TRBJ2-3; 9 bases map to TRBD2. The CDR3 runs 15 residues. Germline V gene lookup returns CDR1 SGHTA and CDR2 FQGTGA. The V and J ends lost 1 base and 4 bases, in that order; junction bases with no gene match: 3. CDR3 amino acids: CASSLIAGEADTQYF. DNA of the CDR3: TGTGCCAGCAGCTTAATAGCGGGAGAGGCAGATACGCAGTATTTT.

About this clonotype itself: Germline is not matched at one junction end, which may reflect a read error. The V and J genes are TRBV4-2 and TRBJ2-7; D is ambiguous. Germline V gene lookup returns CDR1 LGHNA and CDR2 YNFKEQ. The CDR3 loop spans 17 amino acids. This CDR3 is CAGSRARQGSSSYEQYF. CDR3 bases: TGTGCCGGCAGCCGAGCTAGACAAGGCTCGTCTTCCTACGAGCAGTACTTC.

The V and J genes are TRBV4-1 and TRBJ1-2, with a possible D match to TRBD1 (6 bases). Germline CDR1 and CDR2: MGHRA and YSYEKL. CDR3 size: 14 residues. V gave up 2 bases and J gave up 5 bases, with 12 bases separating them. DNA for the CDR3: TGCGCCAGCAGCCAAATCGGCAGGGGTTATGGCTACACCTTC. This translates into CASSQIGRGYGYTF.

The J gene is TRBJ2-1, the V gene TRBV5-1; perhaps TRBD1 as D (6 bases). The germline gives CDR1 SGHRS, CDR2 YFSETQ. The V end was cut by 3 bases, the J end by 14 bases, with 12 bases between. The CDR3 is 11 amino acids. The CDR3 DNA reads TGCGCCAGCAGCTCCGGGACAAATAAGTTCTTC. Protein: CASSSGTNKFF.